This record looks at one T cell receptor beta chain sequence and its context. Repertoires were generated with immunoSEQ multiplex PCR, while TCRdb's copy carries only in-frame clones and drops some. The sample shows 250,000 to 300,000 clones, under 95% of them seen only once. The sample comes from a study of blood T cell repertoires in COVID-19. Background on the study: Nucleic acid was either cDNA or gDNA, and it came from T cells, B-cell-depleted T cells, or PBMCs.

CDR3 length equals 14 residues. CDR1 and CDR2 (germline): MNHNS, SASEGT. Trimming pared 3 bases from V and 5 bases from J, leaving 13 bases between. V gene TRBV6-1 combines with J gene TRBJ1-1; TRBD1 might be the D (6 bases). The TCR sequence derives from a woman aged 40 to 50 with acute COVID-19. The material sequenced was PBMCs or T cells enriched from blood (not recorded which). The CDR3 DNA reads TGTGCCAGCAGTGAGGACAGCTTAAGTACTGAAGCTTTCTTT. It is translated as CASSEDSLSTEAFF.